This TCR beta chain was retrieved from a study of T cell repertoires in cytomegalovirus infection. Regarding the study as a whole: CMV-specific HLA-C-restricted TCR beta clonotypes dominated the ex vivo response. The cumulative frequency of public TCR beta families identified carriers of CMV plus the relevant HLA.

This CDR3 is built from 18 residues. The germline V gene has CDR1 SEHNR and CDR2 FQNEAQ (reference sequence). J lost 6 bases, V lost 3 bases, and 15 bases had no gene match. TCRdb re-called the reads through MiXCR, storing one row per CDR3 protein. The table records approximately 290,000 distinct CDR3 sequences, roughly a quarter of them present only once. Notes on this clonotype: Its specificity is not known.

Sequenced: PBMCs. This chain links TRBV7-9 with TRBJ1-1; the match to TRBD1 covers 11 bases. This receptor was obtained from a human donor in good health (CMV status not recorded). Some clones in this sample may be carry-over from other donors' samples. The CDR3 DNA reads TGTGCCAGCAGCTTTGTATTGGTTTGGACAGGGGGCGAGGCTGAAGCTTTCTTT. Protein product: CASSFVLVWTGGEAEAFF.